The 31 T cell receptor beta chains presented below share a single source sample, sequenced in a study of T cells after yellow fever vaccination. One entry per CDR3 protein results from TCRdb running MiXCR on the 5' RACE reads. Of hundreds of thousands of distinct CDR3 sequences listed, roughly 3.5% are singletons. This specimen consisted of PBMCs, obtained on the day of the yellow fever booster vaccination. Receptor source: a man aged 18 to 29 who received the YFV17D yellow fever vaccine.

This clonotype was seen more than once but under ten times. The chain employs TRBV29-1 and TRBJ1-1; no definite D call. The V end was cut by 4 bases, the J end by 7 bases, with 10 bases between. Germline CDR1 reads SQVTM; CDR2 reads ANQGSEA. The CDR3 consists of 11 residues. As DNA, the CDR3 is TGCAGCGTTGCTACCACATTTGAAGCTTTCTTT. This encodes CSVATTFEAFF.

This clonotype was seen more than once but under ten times. The chain is built from TRBV20-1 and TRBJ1-5, with TRBD1 as a possible D gene (6 bases). V lost 6 bases and J 6 bases, leaving 21 bases between the germline ends. This CDR3 contains 15 residues. From germline, CDR1 is DFQATT and CDR2 SNEGSKA (reference sequence). The CDR3 DNA follows: TGCAGTGCCGTACCCGGGGACATCCTTTTTCAGCCCCAGCATTTT. The encoded protein is CSAVPGDILFQPQHF.

This clonotype was seen at least ten times. The J gene is TRBJ1-2, the V gene TRBV19; no clear D. CDR3 length equals 13 residues. Germline CDR1 LNHDA, CDR2 SQIVND (reference sequence). Trimming shortened V by 9 bases and J by 0 bases, and 11 bases separated the two germline ends. In nucleotides, the CDR3 is TGTGCCAGCCAGACATCGGCTAACTATGGCTACACCTTC. The encoded protein is CASQTSANYGYTF. Supplemented by reference TRBV19 and TRBJ1-2, the full variable domain reads DGGITQSPKYLFRKEGQNVTLSCEQNLNHDAMYWYRQDPGQGLRLIYYSQIVNDFQKGDIAEGYSVSREKKESFPLTVTSAQKNPTAFYLCASQTSANYGYTFGSGTRLTVV.

This clonotype was picked up a small number of times. The genes are TRBV10-3 and TRBJ2-3; maybe TRBD1 (6 bases). Germline V gene lookup returns CDR1 ENHRY and CDR2 SYGVKD. The ends were cut back, 4 bases at V and 1 base at J, with 27 bases in the middle. This CDR3 is 20 amino acids long. CDR3 protein: CAISVYPWTVYEIRTDTQYF. For the CDR3, the DNA is TGTGCCATCAGTGTATATCCATGGACAGTATACGAAATTCGCACAGATACGCAGTATTTT.

This clonotype was seen more than once but under ten times. The chain links TRBV7-3 to TRBJ2-2, with D tentatively TRBD2 (5 bases). The CDR3 has 13 residues. V was trimmed by 5 bases and J by 4 bases, leaving 8 bases between them. Germline-derived CDR1 and CDR2 are SGHTA and FQGTGA. CDR3 protein: CASSLAITGELFF. DNA of the CDR3: TGTGCCAGCAGCCTAGCTATCACCGGGGAGCTGTTTTTT.

This clonotype was recorded many times. The V gene is TRBV4-2, the J gene TRBJ2-2, with 7 bases identical to TRBD1. J gave up 5 bases and V 1 base, and 4 bases lay outside the gene matches. CDR1 and CDR2 (germline): LGHNA, YNFKEQ. This CDR3 comprises 15 residues. The CDR3 sequence is CASSQGGGGTGELFF. For the CDR3, the DNA is TGTGCCAGCAGCCAAGGAGGGGGCGGAACCGGGGAGCTGTTTTTT.

This clonotype was counted a few times. The chain combines TRBV5-1 with TRBJ1-4; D unclear. Germline V gene data show CDR1 as SGHRS and CDR2 as YFSETQ. V was shortened by 2 bases and J by 7 bases, with 9 bases between the two germline ends. This CDR3 has 13 amino acids. CDR3: CASSLLGGEKLFF. The CDR3 DNA sequence: TGCGCCAGCAGCTTACTGGGAGGTGAAAAACTGTTTTTT.

The chain couples TRBV11-3 to TRBJ2-3, with 11 nucleotides matching TRBD2. Per germline, CDR1 SGHNT and CDR2 YENEEA. The junction had 11 bases not matched to a gene; V was cut back by 5 bases and J by 1 base. The CDR3 has 18 amino acids. The CDR3 coding sequence is TGTGCCAGCAGCCCGGGGACCCTAGCGGGGGGTGGCACAGATACGCAGTATTTT. Translated, it gives CASSPGTLAGGGTDTQYF. Full variable domain (outside the CDR3, taken from reference TRBV11-3 and TRBJ2-3): EAGVVQSPRYKIIEKKQPVAFWCNPISGHNTLYWYLQNLGQGPELLIRYENEEAVDDSQLPKDRFSAERLKGVDSTLKIQPAELGDSAVYLCASSPGTLAGGGTDTQYFGPGTRLTVL.

The V and J genes are TRBV10-3 and TRBJ2-7, with 7 positions matching TRBD1. V lost 6 bases and J lost 3; bases outside the gene matches: 8. In germline, CDR1 is ENHRY, CDR2 SYGVKD. This CDR3 contains 14 residues. The CDR3 DNA sequence: TGTGCCATCAGCGTACAGGGGAAAGGCTACGAGCAGTACGTC. It translates to CAISVQGKGYEQYV.

This clonotype was counted only a few times. This chain links TRBV12-3 or TRBV12-4 with TRBJ2-2, with no clear D. Between the trimmed V and J ends, which lost 6 bases and 0 bases, there was a span of 11 bases. The CDR3 length is 15 residues. The CDR3: CASRVGGSNTGELFF. CDR3 nucleotide sequence: TGTGCCAGCAGGGTTGGTGGTTCGAACACCGGGGAGCTGTTTTTT.

In this sample, this clonotype turned up many times. The chain links TRBV12-3 or TRBV12-4 to TRBJ1-4, with no clear D. This CDR3 has 13 residues. Trimming removed 5 bases at V and 5 bases at J, with 9 bases between. The CDR3 coding sequence is TGTGCCAGCAGTCCCCGAAGGAATGAAAAACTGTTTTTT. It encodes CASSPRRNEKLFF.

This clonotype was observed at least ten times. The chain employs TRBV20-1 and TRBJ2-5; 13 nucleotides align to TRBD2. There are 15 residues in the CDR3. J was trimmed by 0 bases and V by 3 bases; bases with no gene match: 1. Looked up from germline, CDR1 is DFQATT and CDR2 is SNEGSKA (reference sequence). In nucleotides, the CDR3 is TGCAGTGCTAGGACTAGCGGGGGGAACCAAGAGACCCAGTACTTC. Translating it yields CSARTSGGNQETQYF.

This clonotype was counted a few times. The genes are TRBV27 and TRBJ2-4; the D gene is possibly TRBD2 (5 bases). Trimming took 3 bases from V and 1 from J, leaving 13 bases between them. Germline V CDR1 and CDR2: MNHEY, SMNVEV (reference sequence). The CDR3 sequence is 16 residues long. As DNA, the CDR3 is TGTGCCAGCAGTTTGGGTGGACTCTATGCCAAAAACATTCAGTACTTC. This translates into CASSLGGLYAKNIQYF.

About this clonotype: The CDR3 ends on some other residue instead of the conserved phenylalanine or tryptophan, so this is likely a read error. The chain links TRBV5-1 to TRBJ2-5; unclear D gene. Trimming took 1 base from V and 5 from J, leaving 12 bases between them. Germline CDR1 SGHRS, CDR2 YFSETQ. This CDR3 has 14 amino acids. The chain's CDR3 is CASSLNGDWETQYL. The CDR3 coding sequence is TGCGCCAGCAGCTTGAATGGGGATTGGGAGACCCAGTACTTA.

Only a few counts were recorded for this clonotype. The chain uses TRBV20-1 and TRBJ1-2, with D perhaps matching TRBD1 (6 bases). Germline V CDR1 and CDR2: DFQATT, SNEGSKA (reference sequence). CDR3 length: 14 amino acids. Trimming removed 0 bases from V and 2 bases from J, with 10 bases in between. This chain's CDR3 is CSARDGGTNYGYTF. CDR3 sequence (DNA): TGCAGTGCTAGAGATGGGGGGACAAACTATGGCTACACCTTC.

The sample holds many counts of this clonotype. The chain combines TRBV7-2 with TRBJ1-5, with a possible D match to TRBD1 (6 bases). Germline CDR1 SGHTA, CDR2 FQGNSA. Trimming cost V 5 bases and J 11 bases, with 16 bases left between them. This CDR3 has 13 amino acids. CDR3 in amino acids: CASSVRGDQAQHF. CDR3 coding DNA: TGTGCCAGCAGCGTAAGGGGGGATCAAGCCCAGCATTTT.

The chain uses TRBV15 and TRBJ1-1; 8 positions agree with TRBD1. The CDR3 runs 14 residues. CDR1 is LNHNV and CDR2 is YYDKDF in the germline V gene (reference sequence). J gave up 5 bases and V 0 bases, and 2 bases lay outside the gene matches. The CDR3 DNA reads as TGTGCCACCAGCAGAGACAGGGGGCGTACTGAAGCTTTCTTT. As protein: CATSRDRGRTEAFF. Based on the CDR3 plus reference TRBV15 and TRBJ1-1, the full variable domain is DAMVIQNPRYQVTQFGKPVTLSCSQTLNHNVMYWYQQKSSQAPKLLFHYYDKDFNNEADTPDNFQSRRPNTSFCFLDIRSPGLGDTAMYLCATSRDRGRTEAFFGQGTRLTVV.

This clonotype has just a few counts. The V call is TRBV23-1, the J call TRBJ1-6; weak D call: TRBD1 (6 bases). TRBV23-1 counts as an open reading frame of uncertain function. The CDR3 length is 14 residues. V was pared by 6 bases and J by 5 bases, with 11 bases between. The CDR3 bases are TGCGCCAGCAGAAGACAGGCCGATAATTCACCCCTCCACTTT. This encodes CASRRQADNSPLHF.

This clonotype came up many times. The chain employs TRBV20-1 and TRBJ2-2, with D possibly called TRBD1 or TRBD2 (5 bases each). This CDR3 contains 14 residues. The V end was cut by 2 bases, the J end by 6 bases, with 13 bases between. Germline CDR1 is DFQATT and CDR2 is SNEGSKA (reference sequence). CDR3 amino acids: CSARSYVGAGELFF. The DNA of the CDR3 is TGCAGTGCTAGATCTTACGTGGGGGCCGGGGAGCTGTTTTTT.

This clonotype was seen repeatedly, ten times or more. V gene TRBV6-1 combines with J gene TRBJ1-1; D gene uncertain. The CDR3 runs to 14 residues. Trimming pared 0 bases from V and 6 bases from J, leaving 11 bases between. Germline V gene data show CDR1 as MNHNS and CDR2 as SASEGT. The CDR3 bases are TGTGCCAGCAGTGAAGCGCTTGGGATCGCTGAAGCTTTCTTT. This codes for CASSEALGIAEAFF.

This clonotype was counted at least ten times. This chain joins TRBV5-1 and TRBJ2-3, with no clear D. CDR3 length equals 12 residues. Per germline, CDR1 SGHRS and CDR2 YFSETQ. V shed 0 bases and J shed 9 bases, with 8 bases lying between them. Here the CDR3 reads CASSLGARTQYF. As DNA, the CDR3 is TGCGCCAGCAGCTTGGGGGCCAGGACGCAGTATTTT.

This clonotype occurred many times. This sequence joins TRBV28 and TRBJ2-2; D is undetermined. Germline CDR1 MDHEN, CDR2 SYDVKM. Trimming removed 2 bases from V and 0 bases from J, with 7 bases in between. There are 15 residues in the CDR3. The CDR3 DNA sequence: TGTGCCAGCAGTTTAGAAGTATCGAACACCGGGGAGCTGTTTTTT. It encodes CASSLEVSNTGELFF.

This clonotype was counted a few times. The chain has TRBV5-1 and TRBJ2-7; D gene ambiguous. Trimming cost V 3 bases and J 1 base, with 11 bases left between them. Germline assignment: CDR1 SGHRS and CDR2 YFSETQ. This CDR3 is 14 amino acids long. The CDR3 DNA sequence: TGCGCCAGCAGCTCCGGGTCGATTTCCTACGAGCAGTACTTC. It codes for CASSSGSISYEQYF.

This clonotype was counted at least ten times. This rearrangement joins TRBV28 to TRBJ2-5; no reliable D call. CDR3 length equals 13 residues. Trimming left V 7 bases short and J 4 bases short, with 13 bases between. Germline V gene lookup returns CDR1 MDHEN and CDR2 SYDVKM. For the CDR3, the DNA is TGTGCCAGCAACTTCCAAGCCCGAGAGACCCAGTACTTC. It encodes CASNFQARETQYF.

This clonotype was seen only a few times. An end of the junction differs from the germline gene, which may be a read error. The chain combines TRBV27 with TRBJ2-2; the D gene is possibly TRBD1 (5 bases). The CDR3 spans 14 residues. Germline V gene lookup returns CDR1 MNHEY and CDR2 SMNVEV (reference sequence). In nucleotides, the CDR3 is TGTGCCAGCAGTCTATCCAGGGTGACCGGGGAGCTGTTTTTT. It is translated as CASSLSRVTGELFF.

At least ten counts were recorded for this clonotype. The CDR3 sequence is CASSFGGPEQYF. CDR3 nucleotides: TGTGCCAGCAGCTTCGGGGGCCCCGAGCAGTACTTC. The V gene is TRBV9, the J gene TRBJ2-7; D may correspond to TRBD1 or TRBD2 (6 bases each). V lost 4 bases, J lost 6 bases, and 11 bases lay in between. CDR3 length: 12 amino acids. Germline V gene sequence: CDR1 SGDLS, CDR2 YYNGEE.

This clonotype was seen a handful of times. The rearrangement links TRBV18 to TRBJ1-2; tentatively, D is TRBD1 (5 bases). Germline loops: CDR1 KGHSH, CDR2 LQKENI. This CDR3 comprises 13 residues. The V gene lost 2 bases and the J gene lost 3 bases, with 7 bases spanning the gap. The CDR3 nucleotides read TGTGCCAGCTCACCAGCCAGGGACTATGGCTACACCTTC. It codes for CASSPARDYGYTF.

This clonotype was picked up many times. The chain carries TRBV28 and TRBJ1-5, with D uncertain. Looked up from germline, CDR1 is MDHEN and CDR2 is SYDVKM. This CDR3 is built from 12 residues. Trimming pared 6 bases from V and 4 bases from J, leaving 7 bases between. For the CDR3, the DNA is TGTGCCAGCAGGGAAGGAAATCAGCCCCAGCATTTT. It specifies CASREGNQPQHF.

Ten or more counts support this clonotype. CDR3 sequence: CASSPQLFGTGLTEAFF. CDR3 in DNA: TGTGCCAGCAGTCCGCAACTATTTGGGACAGGGTTGACTGAAGCTTTCTTT. V is TRBV6-5 and J is TRBJ1-1; 9 positions agree with TRBD1. Trimming cost V 5 bases and J 5 bases; bases outside gene matches: 15. The CDR3 consists of 17 residues. Germline values: CDR1 MNHEY, CDR2 SVGAGI.

This clonotype was detected a few times. The chain has TRBV6-5 and TRBJ2-3; D is unclear. Germline loops: CDR1 MNHEY, CDR2 SVGAGI. CDR3 length equals 12 residues. V was trimmed by 3 bases and J by 4 bases, leaving 5 bases between them. The CDR3 sequence: CASSYQADTQYF. The DNA for the CDR3 is TGTGCCAGCAGTTATCAAGCAGATACGCAGTATTTT.

This clonotype was recorded many times. The rearrangement uses TRBV5-1 and TRBJ1-1; no definite D call. Trimming removed 4 bases from V and 0 bases from J, with 10 bases in between. Germline values: CDR1 SGHRS, CDR2 YFSETQ. This CDR3 is built from 14 residues. CDR3 sequence reads: CASSRQSMNTEAFF. CDR3 nucleotide sequence: TGCGCCAGCAGCCGCCAGTCCATGAACACTGAAGCTTTCTTT.